This T cell receptor (beta chain) stems from a study of monozygotic twins with inflammatory bowel disease. Study findings and constraints: Separate T cell subtypes could not be resolved from one another. Other individuals had fewer clonotypes in common with IBD patients than with healthy twins, especially with disease activity.

The germline gives CDR1 MNHEY, CDR2 SMNVEV (reference sequence). CDR3 length equals 14 residues. Each TCR library consumed around 3.5 ug of total RNA. TCRdb reworked the 5' RACE reads into one entry per CDR3 protein, no DNA. This sample contains about 300,000 distinct CDR3 sequences. For this clonotype: Its antigen is undetermined.

The rearrangement uses TRBV27 and TRBJ1-4; TCRdb returns TRBD1, unconfirmable since there is no DNA. This TCR was sampled from a human donor with ulcerative colitis or Crohn's disease, or a healthy co-twin of an affected twin (not recorded which). Sequences were obtained from blood. This chain's CDR3 is CASKEWGGDEKLFF.